This T cell receptor (beta chain) was documented in a study of cytomegalovirus exposure and HLA in healthy donors. The study, taken as a whole, reports: Several top significant clusters appeared, in a later analysis, to be linked to common viral pathogens.

A multiplex PCR was run with 60 Vbeta primers and 13 Jbeta primers. Here immunoSEQ multiplex PCR was the method, and the copy in TCRdb shows in-frame clones only, minus some. Among about 220,000 clones listed, 75% to 90% were seen once. Details on this clone: Antigen unknown.

V was shortened by 2 bases and J by 1 base, with 5 bases between the two germline ends. Per germline, CDR1 SGHVS and CDR2 FNYEAQ. This CDR3 has 13 amino acids. Healthy donors of bone marrow made up the group. Donors likely had unrecorded immune exposures despite being nominally healthy when sampled. The chain uses TRBV7-6 and TRBJ1-1; D gene ambiguous. The sequenced sample was PBMCs. The TCR originated in a boy aged 2 to 10 in good health and CMV-seronegative. The DNA for the CDR3 is TGTGCCAGCAGCTTAACTCCGAACACTGAAGCTTTCTTT. This sequence encodes CASSLTPNTEAFF.